A single sample gave rise to the 3 T cell receptor beta chains below, sequenced in a study of siplizumab effects on memory and regulatory T cells. Some clones are missing from TCRdb's copy, which holds only in-frame ones; the method was immunoSEQ multiplex PCR. The repertoire consists of roughly 100,000 clones, with approximately 94% occurring once and the leading ten covering about 0.32%. Sequencing used CD4+ T cells sorted from blood. The receptor source for this set is a human donor in good health.

Points on this clone: Other DNA sequences from this sample encode an identical CDR3 as well. The rearrangement joins TRBV30 to TRBJ2-5; no clear D gene. The CDR3 covers 13 residues. Germline V gene data show CDR1 as GTSNPN and CDR2 as SVGIG (reference sequence). Trimming left V 4 bases short and J 3 bases short, with 12 bases between. Here the CDR3 reads CAWNPTEKETQYF. CDR3 DNA: TGTGCCTGGAACCCGACGGAAAAAGAGACCCAGTACTTC. Full variable domain (missing parts from reference TRBV30 and TRBJ2-5): SQTIHQWPATLVQPVGSPLSLECTVEGTSNPNLYWYRQAAGRGLQLLFYSVGIGQISSEVPQNLSASRPQDRQFILSSKKLLLSDSGFYLCAWNPTEKETQYFGPGTRLLVL.

CDR3: CASSLFGGREQFF. The CDR3 nucleotides are TGTGCCAGCAGCTTGTTTGGAGGCCGGGAGCAGTTCTTC. The chain recombines TRBV5-4 with TRBJ2-1; D perhaps matches TRBD2 (5 bases). Trimming pared 1 base from V and 10 bases from J, leaving 12 bases between. The V gene's germline CDR1 is SGHNT and CDR2 YYREEE (reference sequence). This CDR3 spans 13 amino acids.

The chain carries TRBV11-3 and TRBJ2-3; 7 bases line up with TRBD2. Germline CDR1 and CDR2: SGHNT and YENEEA. This CDR3 comprises 16 residues. Losses at the gene ends were 1 base for V and 0 bases for J; bases not matched to a gene: 4. The CDR3 sequence is CASSLVGTTSTDTQYF. CDR3 coding DNA: TGTGCCAGCAGCTTAGTCGGGACTACAAGCACAGATACGCAGTATTTT.